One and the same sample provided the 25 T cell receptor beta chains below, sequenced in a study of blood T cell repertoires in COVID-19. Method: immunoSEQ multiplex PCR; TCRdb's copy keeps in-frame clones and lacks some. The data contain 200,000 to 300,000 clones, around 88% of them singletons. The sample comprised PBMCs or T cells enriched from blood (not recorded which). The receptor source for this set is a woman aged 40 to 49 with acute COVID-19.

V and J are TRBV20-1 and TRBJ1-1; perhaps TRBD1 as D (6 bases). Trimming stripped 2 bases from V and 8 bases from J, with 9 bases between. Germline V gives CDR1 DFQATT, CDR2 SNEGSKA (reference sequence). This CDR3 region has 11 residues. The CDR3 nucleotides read TGCAGTGCTAGAATCAGGGGAGAAGCTTTCTTT. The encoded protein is CSARIRGEAFF.

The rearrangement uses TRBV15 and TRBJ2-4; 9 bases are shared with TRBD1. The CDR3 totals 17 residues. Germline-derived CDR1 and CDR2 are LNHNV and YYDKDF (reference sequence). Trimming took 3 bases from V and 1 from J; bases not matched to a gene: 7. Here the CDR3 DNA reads TGTGCCACCAGCAGCGTGGACAGGGGTTACGCCAAAAACATTCAGTACTTC. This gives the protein CATSSVDRGYAKNIQYF.

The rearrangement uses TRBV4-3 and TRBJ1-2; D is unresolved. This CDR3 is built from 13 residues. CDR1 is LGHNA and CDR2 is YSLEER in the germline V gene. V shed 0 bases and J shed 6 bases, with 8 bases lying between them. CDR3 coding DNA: TGCGCCAGCAGCCAAGAACCCGGGAATGGCTACACCTTC. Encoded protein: CASSQEPGNGYTF.

This CDR3 is CASSQDSEQRGYSYSGNTIYF. The CDR3, as DNA: TGCGCCAGCAGCCAAGATTCCGAACAGCGGGGCTACTCCTACTCTGGAAACACCATATATTTT. The V and J genes are TRBV4-1 and TRBJ1-3; D perhaps matches TRBD1 (5 bases). Trimming pared 0 bases from V and 0 bases from J, leaving 24 bases between. Per the germline V gene, CDR1 is MGHRA and CDR2 is YSYEKL. CDR3 length: 21 residues.

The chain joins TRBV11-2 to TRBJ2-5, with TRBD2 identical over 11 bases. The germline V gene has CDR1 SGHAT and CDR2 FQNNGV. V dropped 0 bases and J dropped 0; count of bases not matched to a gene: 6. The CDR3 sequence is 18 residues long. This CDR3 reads CASSLDLRTSGYQETQYF. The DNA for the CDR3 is TGTGCCAGCAGCTTAGATTTGAGGACTAGCGGGTACCAAGAGACCCAGTACTTC.

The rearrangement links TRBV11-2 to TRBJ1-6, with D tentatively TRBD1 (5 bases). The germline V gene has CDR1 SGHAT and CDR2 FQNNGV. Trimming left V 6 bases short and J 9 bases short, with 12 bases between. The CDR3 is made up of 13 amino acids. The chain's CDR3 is CASRVQQGSPLHF. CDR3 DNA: TGTGCCAGCAGGGTCCAGCAGGGTTCACCCCTCCACTTT.

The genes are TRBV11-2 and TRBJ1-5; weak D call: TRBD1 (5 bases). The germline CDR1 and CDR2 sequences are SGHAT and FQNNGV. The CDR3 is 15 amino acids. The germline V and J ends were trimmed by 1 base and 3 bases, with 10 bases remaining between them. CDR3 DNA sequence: TGTGCCAGCAGCTTAGGGTACAGGAACAATCAGCCCCAGCATTTT. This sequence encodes CASSLGYRNNQPQHF. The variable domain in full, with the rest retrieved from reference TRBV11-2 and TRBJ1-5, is EAGVAQSPRYKIIEKRQSVAFWCNPISGHATLYWYQQILGQGPKLLIQFQNNGVVDDSQLPKDRFSAERLKGVDSTLKIQPAKLEDSAVYLCASSLGYRNNQPQHFGDGTRLSIL.

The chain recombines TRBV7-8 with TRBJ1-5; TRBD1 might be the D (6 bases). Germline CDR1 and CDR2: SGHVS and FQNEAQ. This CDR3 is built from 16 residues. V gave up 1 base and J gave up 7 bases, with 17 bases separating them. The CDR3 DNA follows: TGTGCCAGCAGCTTAGTGTGGGGGCGGGAGGGACAGCCCCAGCATTTT. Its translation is CASSLVWGREGQPQHF. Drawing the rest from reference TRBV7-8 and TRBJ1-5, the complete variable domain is GAGVSQSPRYKVAKRGQDVALRCDPISGHVSLFWYQQALGQGPEFLTYFQNEAQLDKSGLPSDRFFAERPEGSVSTLKIQRTQQEDSAVYLCASSLVWGREGQPQHFGDGTRLSIL.

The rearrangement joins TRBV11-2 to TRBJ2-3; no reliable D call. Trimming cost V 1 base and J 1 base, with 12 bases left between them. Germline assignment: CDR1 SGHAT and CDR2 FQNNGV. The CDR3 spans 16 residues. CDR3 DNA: TGTGCCAGCAGCTTAGTTCCCAGCGTTGGCACAGATACGCAGTATTTT. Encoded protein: CASSLVPSVGTDTQYF.

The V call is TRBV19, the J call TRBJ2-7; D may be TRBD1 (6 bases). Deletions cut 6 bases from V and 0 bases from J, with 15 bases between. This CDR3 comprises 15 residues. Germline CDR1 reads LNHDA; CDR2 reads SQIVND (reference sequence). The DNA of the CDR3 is TGTGCCAGTAGCATGGACAGCCAAACCTCCTACGAGCAGTACTTC. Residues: CASSMDSQTSYEQYF.

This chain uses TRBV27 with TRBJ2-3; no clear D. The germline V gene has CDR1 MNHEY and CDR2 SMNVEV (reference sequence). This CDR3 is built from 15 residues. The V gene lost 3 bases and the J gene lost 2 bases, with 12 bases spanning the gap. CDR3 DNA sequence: TGTGCCAGCAGTTTGACTCCAAACCCCACAGATACGCAGTATTTT. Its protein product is CASSLTPNPTDTQYF.

The CDR3 DNA is TGTGCCAGCAGAAGACTAGCGGGAGGCCAGGGGACCCAGTACTTC. Encoded protein: CASRRLAGGQGTQYF. The gene calls are TRBV2 and TRBJ2-5, with 13 bases identical to TRBD2. Per germline, CDR1 SNHLY and CDR2 FYNNEI. The CDR3 has 15 residues. J gave up 7 bases and V 6 bases, and 8 bases lay outside the gene matches.

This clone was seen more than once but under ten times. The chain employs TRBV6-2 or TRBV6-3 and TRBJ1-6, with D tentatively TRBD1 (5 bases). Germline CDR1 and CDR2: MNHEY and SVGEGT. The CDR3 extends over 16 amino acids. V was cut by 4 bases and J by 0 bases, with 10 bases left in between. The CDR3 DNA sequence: TGTGCCAGCAGTTCAGGGCAGAGCTCCTATAATTCACCCCTCCACTTT. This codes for CASSSGQSSYNSPLHF.

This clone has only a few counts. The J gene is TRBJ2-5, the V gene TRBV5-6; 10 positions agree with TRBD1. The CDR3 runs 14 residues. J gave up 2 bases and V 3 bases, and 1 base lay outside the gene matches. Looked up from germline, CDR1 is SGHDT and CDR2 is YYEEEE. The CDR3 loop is CASSWDRGQETQYF. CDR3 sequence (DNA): TGTGCCAGCAGCTGGGACAGGGGTCAAGAGACCCAGTACTTC.

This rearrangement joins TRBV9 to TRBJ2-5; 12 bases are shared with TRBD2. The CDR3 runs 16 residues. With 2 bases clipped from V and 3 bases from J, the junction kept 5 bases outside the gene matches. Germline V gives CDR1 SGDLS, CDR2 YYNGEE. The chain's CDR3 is CASSVGLAGMEETQYF. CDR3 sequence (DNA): TGTGCCAGCAGCGTCGGACTAGCGGGAATGGAAGAGACCCAGTACTTC.

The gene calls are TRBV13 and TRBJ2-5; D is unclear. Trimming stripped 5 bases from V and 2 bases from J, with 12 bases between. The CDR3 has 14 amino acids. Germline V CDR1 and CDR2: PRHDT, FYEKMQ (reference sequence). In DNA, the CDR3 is TGTGCCAGCAGCCTTTACACTAATCAAGAGACCCAGTACTTC. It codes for CASSLYTNQETQYF. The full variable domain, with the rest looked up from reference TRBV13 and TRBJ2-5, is AAGVIQSPRHLIKEKRETATLKCYPIPRHDTVYWYQQGPGQDPQFLISFYEKMQSDKGSIPDRFSAQQFSDYHSELNMSSLELGDSALYFCASSLYTNQETQYFGPGTRLLVL.

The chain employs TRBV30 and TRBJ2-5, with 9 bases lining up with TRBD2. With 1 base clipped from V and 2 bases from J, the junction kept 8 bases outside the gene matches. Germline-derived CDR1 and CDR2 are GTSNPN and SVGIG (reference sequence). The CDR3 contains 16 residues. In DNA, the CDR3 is TGTGCCTGGAGTGGAAAACTAGCGGGTGGACAAGAGACCCAGTACTTC. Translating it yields CAWSGKLAGGQETQYF.

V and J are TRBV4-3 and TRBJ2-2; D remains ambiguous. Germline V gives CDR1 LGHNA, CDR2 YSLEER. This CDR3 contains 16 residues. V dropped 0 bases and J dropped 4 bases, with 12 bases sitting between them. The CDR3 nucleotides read TGCGCCAGCAGCCAAGAACTCGCTACCTCCACCGGGGAGCTGTTTTTT. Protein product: CASSQELATSTGELFF.

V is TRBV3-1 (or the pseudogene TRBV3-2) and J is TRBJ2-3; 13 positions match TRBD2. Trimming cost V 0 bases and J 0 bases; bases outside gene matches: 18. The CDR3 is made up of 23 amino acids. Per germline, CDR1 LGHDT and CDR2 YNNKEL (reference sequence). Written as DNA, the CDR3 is TGTGCCAGCAGCCAAGATCCTCGACGTACTAGCGGGAGGGCCGTTACTAGCACAGATACGCAGTATTTT. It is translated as CASSQDPRRTSGRAVTSTDTQYF.

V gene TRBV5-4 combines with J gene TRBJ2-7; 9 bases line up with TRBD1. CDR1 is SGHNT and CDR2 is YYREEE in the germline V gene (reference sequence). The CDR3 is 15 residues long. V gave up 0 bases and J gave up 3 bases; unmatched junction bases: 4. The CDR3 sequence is CASSLAGTGIYEQYF. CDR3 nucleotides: TGTGCCAGCAGCTTGGCCGGGACAGGGATCTACGAGCAGTACTTC.

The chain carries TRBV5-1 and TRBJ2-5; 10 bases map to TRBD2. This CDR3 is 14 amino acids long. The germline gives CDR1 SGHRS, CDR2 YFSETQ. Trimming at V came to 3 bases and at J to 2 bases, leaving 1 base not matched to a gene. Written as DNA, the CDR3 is TGCGCCAGCAGCTCGGGACTAGCGCAAGAGACCCAGTACTTC. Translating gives CASSSGLAQETQYF.

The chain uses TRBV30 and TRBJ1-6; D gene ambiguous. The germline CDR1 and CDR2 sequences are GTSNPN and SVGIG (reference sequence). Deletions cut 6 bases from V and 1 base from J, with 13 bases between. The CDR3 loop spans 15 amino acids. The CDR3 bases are TGTGCCTGTAAGACCGGGAGTTCCTATAATTCACCCCTCCACTTT. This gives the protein CACKTGSSYNSPLHF.

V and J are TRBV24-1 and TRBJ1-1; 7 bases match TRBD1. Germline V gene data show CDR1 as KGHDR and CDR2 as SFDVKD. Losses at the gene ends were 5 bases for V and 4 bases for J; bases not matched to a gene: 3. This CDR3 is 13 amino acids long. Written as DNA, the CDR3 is TGTGCCACCAGTGGTTGGGACAGCACTGAAGCTTTCTTT. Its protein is CATSGWDSTEAFF.

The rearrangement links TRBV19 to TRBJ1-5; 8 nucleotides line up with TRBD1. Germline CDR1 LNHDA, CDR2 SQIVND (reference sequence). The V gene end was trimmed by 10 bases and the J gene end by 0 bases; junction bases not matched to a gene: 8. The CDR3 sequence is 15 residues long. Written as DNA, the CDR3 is TGTGCCACACTCGTACAGGGGGTTAGCAATCAGCCCCAGCATTTT. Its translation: CATLVQGVSNQPQHF.

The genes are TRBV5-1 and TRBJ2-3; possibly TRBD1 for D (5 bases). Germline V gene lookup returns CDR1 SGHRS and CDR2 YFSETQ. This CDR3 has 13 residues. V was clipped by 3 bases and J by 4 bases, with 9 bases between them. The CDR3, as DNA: TGCGCCAGCAGCTCCCTACAGGCAGATACGCAGTATTTT. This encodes CASSSLQADTQYF.